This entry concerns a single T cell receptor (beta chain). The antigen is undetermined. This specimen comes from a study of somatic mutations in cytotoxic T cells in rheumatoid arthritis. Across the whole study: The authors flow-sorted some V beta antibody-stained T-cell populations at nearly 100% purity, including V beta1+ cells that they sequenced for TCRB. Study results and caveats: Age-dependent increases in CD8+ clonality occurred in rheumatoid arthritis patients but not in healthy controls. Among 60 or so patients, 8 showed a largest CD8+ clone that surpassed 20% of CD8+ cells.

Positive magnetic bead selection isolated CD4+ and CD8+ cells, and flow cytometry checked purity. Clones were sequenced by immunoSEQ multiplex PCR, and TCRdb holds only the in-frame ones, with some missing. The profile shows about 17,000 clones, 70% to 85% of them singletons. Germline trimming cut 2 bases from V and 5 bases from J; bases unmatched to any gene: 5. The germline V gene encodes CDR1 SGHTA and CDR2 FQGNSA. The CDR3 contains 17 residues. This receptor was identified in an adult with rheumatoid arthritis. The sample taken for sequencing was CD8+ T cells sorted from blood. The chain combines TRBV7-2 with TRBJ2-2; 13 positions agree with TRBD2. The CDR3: CASSLSQTSGRTGELFF. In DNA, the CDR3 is TGTGCCAGCAGCTTAAGCCAGACTAGCGGGAGGACCGGGGAGCTGTTTTTT.